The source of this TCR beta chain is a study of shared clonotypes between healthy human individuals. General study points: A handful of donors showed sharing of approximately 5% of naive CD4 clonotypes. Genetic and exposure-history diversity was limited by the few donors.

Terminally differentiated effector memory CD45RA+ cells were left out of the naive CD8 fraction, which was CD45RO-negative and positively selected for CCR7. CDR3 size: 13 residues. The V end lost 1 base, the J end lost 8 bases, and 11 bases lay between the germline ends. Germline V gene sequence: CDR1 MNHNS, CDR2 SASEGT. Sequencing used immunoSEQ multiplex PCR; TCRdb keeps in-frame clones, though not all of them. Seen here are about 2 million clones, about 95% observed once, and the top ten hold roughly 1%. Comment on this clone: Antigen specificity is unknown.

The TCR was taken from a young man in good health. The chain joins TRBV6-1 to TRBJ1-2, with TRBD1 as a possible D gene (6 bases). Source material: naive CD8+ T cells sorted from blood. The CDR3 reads CASSEGGAEGYTF. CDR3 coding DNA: TGTGCCAGCAGTGAAGGGGGGGCGGAAGGCTACACCTTC.